Below are 2 T cell receptor beta chains sequenced from a single sample in a study of cytomegalovirus exposure and HLA in healthy donors. The PCR made use of 60 Vbeta and 13 Jbeta primers. Clones were sequenced by immunoSEQ multiplex PCR, and TCRdb holds only the in-frame ones, with some missing. The sample totals around 71,000 clones. Sequencing used PBMCs. The receptors derive from a young woman in good health and CMV-seronegative.

This chain joins TRBV30 and TRBJ2-7, with 7 bases identical to TRBD1. The CDR3 totals 13 residues. Trimming took 2 bases from V and 6 from J; bases not matched to a gene: 7. Germline CDR1 and CDR2: GTSNPN and SVGIG (reference sequence). CDR3 residues: CAWSLSTGTEQYF. CDR3 coding DNA: TGTGCCTGGAGTCTCTCGACAGGGACCGAGCAGTACTTC.

V gene TRBV6-5 combines with J gene TRBJ2-2; 8 bases are shared with TRBD2. This CDR3 contains 15 residues. Germline V gives CDR1 MNHEY, CDR2 SVGAGI. V was clipped by 6 bases and J by 4 bases; unmatched bases: 7. CDR3: CASSRTSLATGELFF. The CDR3 DNA reads as TGTGCCAGCAGCCGGACTAGCCTTGCCACCGGGGAGCTGTTTTTT.